The T cell receptor (beta chain) described here comes from a study of T cells in Graves' hyperthyroidism and ophthalmopathy. There are many counts of this clonotype. Regions amplified from RNA transcripts were the TCR beta CDR3 regions. HTBI primers were the set used in a first-round RT-PCR of the TCR CDR3. TCRdb recomputed calls from the multiplex PCR reads with MiXCR, one row per CDR3 protein. The top ten hold about 8% of the sample, which has about 580,000 distinct CDR3 sequences, approximately 44% seen once. Participants, patients aged 18 to 65, had newly diagnosed hyperthyroidism with a duration under 2 months. Diagnoses used clinical symptoms, serum thyroxine and TRAb, thyroid ultrasound and orbital computed tomography. The CDR3 extends over 15 amino acids. In germline, CDR1 is SQVTM, CDR2 ANQGSEA. J lost 5 bases, V lost 0 bases, and 9 bases had no gene match.

The sequence derives from a woman in her late teens or twenties with Graves' hyperthyroidism. The chain has TRBV29-1 and TRBJ2-5; 7 bases are a match to TRBD1. The material sequenced was peripheral blood or thyroid tissue (not recorded which). The CDR3 loop reads CSVEEFLQGRETQYF. CDR3 coding DNA: TGCAGCGTTGAAGAGTTCCTACAGGGGCGGGAGACCCAGTACTTC.